These 12 T cell receptor beta chains came from one sample sequenced in a study of shared clonotypes between healthy human individuals. TCRdb's copy holds only in-frame clones and misses some; the assay was immunoSEQ multiplex PCR. The sample shows over a million clones, around 76% of them seen only once. Source material: memory CD4+ T cells sorted from blood. Subset specified: CD45RA-negative fraction. The receptor source for this set is a man younger than 35 in good health.

About this clone itself: At one boundary the junction diverges from the germline segment, which might be a read error. The CDR3 sequence: CASSLDPGGETQYF. As DNA, the CDR3 is TGTGCTAGCAGCCTGGACCCGGGGGGGGAGACCCAGTACTTC. This chain links TRBV7-7 with TRBJ2-5; 8 bases match TRBD2. Germline values: CDR1 SSHAT, CDR2 FNYEAQ (reference sequence). CDR3 length: 14 residues.

Note on this clone: The same CDR3 arises from other DNA sequences in this sample as well. The V gene is TRBV2, the J gene TRBJ1-2, with D hard to call. This CDR3 has 11 amino acids. V was clipped by 9 bases and J by 8 bases, with 13 bases between them. Germline CDR1 and CDR2: SNHLY and FYNNEI. CDR3 bases: TGTGCCAGTTCCCTAACTGGGGGCTACACCTTC. This sequence encodes CASSLTGGYTF.

The chain employs TRBV11-3 and TRBJ2-3; D possibly corresponds to TRBD2 (6 bases). V lost 1 base, J lost 5 bases, and 13 bases lay in between. Germline V gene sequence: CDR1 SGHNT, CDR2 YENEEA. The CDR3 is 15 residues long. As DNA, the CDR3 is TGTGCCAGCAGCTTAGGGGCTAGCGAGGGAGATACGCAGTATTTT. Amino acid sequence: CASSLGASEGDTQYF.

This clone was observed a handful of times. The chain uses TRBV11-3 and TRBJ1-1; tentatively, D is TRBD1 (5 bases). Germline lookup yields CDR1 SGHNT and CDR2 YENEEA. CDR3 length equals 13 residues. V dropped 2 bases and J dropped 3 bases, with 7 bases sitting between them. DNA for the CDR3: TGTGCCAGCAGCTTACAGGGTCACACTGAAGCTTTCTTT. Protein: CASSLQGHTEAFF.

V gene TRBV7-3 combines with J gene TRBJ2-2; 7 bases match TRBD2. The CDR3 loop spans 15 amino acids. V lost 5 bases and J lost 6; bases outside the gene matches: 9. Germline V gene data show CDR1 as SGHTA and CDR2 as FQGTGA. CDR3: CASSPQGGGSGELFF. In DNA form, the CDR3 reads TGTGCCAGCAGCCCCCAGGGCGGGGGATCCGGGGAGCTGTTTTTT.

The rearrangement uses TRBV15 and TRBJ2-1; possibly TRBD2 for D (6 bases). Germline CDR1 and CDR2: LNHNV and YYDKDF (reference sequence). The CDR3 runs 16 residues. V lost 1 base and J lost 4, with 14 bases in between. The CDR3 sequence: CATSRGGEYPYNEQFF. The CDR3 bases are TGTGCCACCAGCAGAGGGGGGGAATATCCTTACAATGAGCAGTTCTTC.

The V and J genes are TRBV10-2 and TRBJ1-5; the match to TRBD1 covers 8 bases. The CDR3 length is 14 residues. The V segment lost 7 bases and the J segment 0 bases; nucleotides outside the gene matches: 2. Germline lookup yields CDR1 WSHSY and CDR2 SAAADI. This CDR3 is CASNGQGSNQPQHF. CDR3 coding DNA: TGCGCCAGCAACGGACAGGGTAGCAATCAGCCCCAGCATTTT.

CDR3 nucleotides: TGTGCCAGCAGCTCCCAACCTTACGAGCAGTACTTC. Amino acids: CASSSQPYEQYF. The chain combines TRBV7-8 with TRBJ2-7; D is uncertain. This CDR3 comprises 12 residues. The germline V gene has CDR1 SGHVS and CDR2 FQNEAQ. Between the trimmed V and J ends, which lost 4 bases and 4 bases, there was a span of 8 bases.

This sequence joins TRBV29-1 and TRBJ2-1, with 12 bases aligning to TRBD1. With V trimmed by 6 bases and J by 7 bases, 4 bases remained unmatched. This CDR3 spans 13 amino acids. Germline values: CDR1 SQVTM, CDR2 ANQGSEA. The chain's CDR3 is CSVRDRGQNEQFF. The CDR3 bases are TGCAGCGTCCGGGACAGGGGGCAAAATGAGCAGTTCTTC.

Turning to this clone: At the DNA level, this CDR3 is encoded by other sequences in the same sample as well. The V and J genes are TRBV5-1 and TRBJ2-3; the match to TRBD2 covers 10 bases. J lost 2 bases, V lost 4 bases, and 1 base had no gene match. From germline, CDR1 is SGHRS and CDR2 YFSETQ. The CDR3 has 14 residues. DNA of the CDR3: TGCGCCAGCAGCCTAGCGGGAGACACAGATACGCAGTATTTT. It is translated as CASSLAGDTDTQYF.

This chain connects TRBV6-1 to TRBJ2-1; TRBD2 matches 16 bases. Germline CDR1 reads MNHNS; CDR2 reads SASEGT. There are 14 residues in the CDR3. V shed 7 bases, J shed 10 bases, and the junction held 4 bases outside the gene matches. The CDR3 bases are TGTGCCAGCAAGGGACTAGCGGGAGGGGGGGAGCAGTTCTTC. Translating it yields CASKGLAGGGEQFF.

J is TRBJ2-7 and V is TRBV5-1; 7 positions agree with TRBD1. The V gene's germline CDR1 is SGHRS and CDR2 YFSETQ. The trim removed 5 bases at V and 0 bases at J, leaving 5 bases unmatched. The CDR3 covers 14 residues. CDR3 nucleotide sequence: TGCGCCAGCAGTCAGGGACAGAGCTCCTACGAGCAGTACTTC. Residues: CASSQGQSSYEQYF.